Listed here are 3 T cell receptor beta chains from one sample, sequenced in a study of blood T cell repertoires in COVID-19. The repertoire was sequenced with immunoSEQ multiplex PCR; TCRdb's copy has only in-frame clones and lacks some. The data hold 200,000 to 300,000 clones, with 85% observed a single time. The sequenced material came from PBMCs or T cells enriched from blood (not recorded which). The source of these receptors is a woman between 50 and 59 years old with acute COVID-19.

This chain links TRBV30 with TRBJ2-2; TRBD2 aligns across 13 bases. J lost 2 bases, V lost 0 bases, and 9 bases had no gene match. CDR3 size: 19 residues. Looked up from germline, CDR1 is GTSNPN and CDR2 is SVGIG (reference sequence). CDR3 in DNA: TGTGCCTGGAGTGTACAACGAGGACTAGCGGGGGCCAACACCGGGGAGCTGTTTTTT. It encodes CAWSVQRGLAGANTGELFF.

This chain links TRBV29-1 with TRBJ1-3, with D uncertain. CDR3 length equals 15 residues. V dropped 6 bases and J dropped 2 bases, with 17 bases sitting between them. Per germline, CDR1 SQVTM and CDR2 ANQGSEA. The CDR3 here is CSVSTGSGTGNTIYF. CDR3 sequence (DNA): TGCAGCGTCTCCACCGGGAGCGGAACTGGAAACACCATATATTTT.

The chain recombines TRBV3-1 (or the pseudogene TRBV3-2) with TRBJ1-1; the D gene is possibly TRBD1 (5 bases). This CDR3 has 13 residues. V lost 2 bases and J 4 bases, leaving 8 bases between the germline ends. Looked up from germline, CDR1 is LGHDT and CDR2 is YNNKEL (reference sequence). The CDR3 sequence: CASSQTGRTEAFF. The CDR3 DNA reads TGTGCCAGCAGCCAAACAGGACGCACTGAAGCTTTCTTT.